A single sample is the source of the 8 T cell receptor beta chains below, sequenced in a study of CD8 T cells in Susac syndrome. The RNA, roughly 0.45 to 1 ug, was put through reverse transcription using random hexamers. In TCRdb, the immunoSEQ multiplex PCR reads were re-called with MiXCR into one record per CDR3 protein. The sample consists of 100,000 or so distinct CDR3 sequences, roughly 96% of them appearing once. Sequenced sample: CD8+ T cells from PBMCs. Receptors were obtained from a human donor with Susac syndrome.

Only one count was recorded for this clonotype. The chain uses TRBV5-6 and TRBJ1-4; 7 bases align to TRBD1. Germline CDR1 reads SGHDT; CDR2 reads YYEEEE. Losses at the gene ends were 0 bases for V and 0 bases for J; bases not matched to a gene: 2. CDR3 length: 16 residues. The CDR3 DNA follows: TGTGCCAGCAGCTTGGCCGGGACAGCAACTAATGAAAAACTGTTTTTT. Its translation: CASSLAGTATNEKLFF.

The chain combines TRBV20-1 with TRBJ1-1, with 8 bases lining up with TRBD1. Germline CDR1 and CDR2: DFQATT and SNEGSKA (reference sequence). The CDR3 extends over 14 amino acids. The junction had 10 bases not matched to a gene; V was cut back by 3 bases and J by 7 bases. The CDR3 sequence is CSARPGQEDFEAFF. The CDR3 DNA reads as TGCAGTGCTAGGCCGGGACAGGAAGATTTTGAAGCTTTCTTT.

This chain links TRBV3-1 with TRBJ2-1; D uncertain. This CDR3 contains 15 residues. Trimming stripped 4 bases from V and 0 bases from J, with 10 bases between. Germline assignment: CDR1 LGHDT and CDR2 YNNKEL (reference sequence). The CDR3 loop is CASSPGRSSYNEQFF. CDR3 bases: TGTGCCAGCAGCCCCGGCCGCAGCTCCTACAATGAGCAGTTCTTC.

This chain's CDR3 is CATSPEGVTYEQYF. The CDR3 DNA sequence: TGTGCCACCAGCCCTGAGGGGGTCACCTACGAGCAGTACTTC. V and J are TRBV15 and TRBJ2-7; tentative D call: TRBD1 (6 bases). Trimming pared 5 bases from V and 2 bases from J, leaving 13 bases between. CDR1 and CDR2 (germline): LNHNV, YYDKDF (reference sequence). The CDR3 contains 14 residues. Complete variable domain (other parts from reference TRBV15 and TRBJ2-7): DAMVIQNPRYQVTQFGKPVTLSCSQTLNHNVMYWYQQKSSQAPKLLFHYYDKDFNNEADTPDNFQSRRPNTSFCFLDIRSPGLGDTAMYLCATSPEGVTYEQYFGPGTRLTVT.

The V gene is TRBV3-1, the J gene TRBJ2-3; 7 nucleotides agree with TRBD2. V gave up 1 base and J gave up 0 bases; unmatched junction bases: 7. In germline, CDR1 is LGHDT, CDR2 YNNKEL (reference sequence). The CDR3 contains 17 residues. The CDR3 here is CASSQGVWRGSTDTQYF. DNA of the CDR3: TGTGCCAGCAGCCAAGGAGTGTGGCGGGGGAGCACAGATACGCAGTATTTT.

CDR3 in amino acids: CASSEDNSYGYTF. CDR3 DNA: TGTGCCAGCAGTGAGGACAACTCCTATGGCTACACCTTC. The V and J genes are TRBV2 and TRBJ1-2; the D gene is possibly TRBD1 (5 bases). V was cut by 3 bases and J by 4 bases, with 9 bases left in between. CDR1 is SNHLY, CDR2 FYNNEI, per germline. CDR3 size: 13 residues.

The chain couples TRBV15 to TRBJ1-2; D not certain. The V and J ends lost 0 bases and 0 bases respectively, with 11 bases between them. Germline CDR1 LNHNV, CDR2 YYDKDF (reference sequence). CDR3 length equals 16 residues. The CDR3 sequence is CATSRDPAVANYGYTF. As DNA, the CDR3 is TGTGCCACCAGCAGAGATCCGGCTGTAGCTAACTATGGCTACACCTTC.

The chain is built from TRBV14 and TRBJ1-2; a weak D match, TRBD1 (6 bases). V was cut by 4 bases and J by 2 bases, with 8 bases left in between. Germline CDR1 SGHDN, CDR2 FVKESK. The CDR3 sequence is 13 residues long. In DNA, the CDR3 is TGTGCCAGCAGCCGAGGGGGGAACTATGGCTACACCTTC. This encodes CASSRGGNYGYTF.